These 29 T cell receptor beta chains were all obtained from the same sample, sequenced in a study of cytomegalovirus exposure and HLA in healthy donors. The PCR employed 60 Vbeta primers together with 13 Jbeta primers. The table came from immunoSEQ multiplex PCR; TCRdb's copy has only in-frame clones and leaves some out. The table records fewer than 250,000 clones, 70% to 80% of them present only once. Sequencing was carried out using PBMCs. The receptors come from a woman in her 50s in good health and CMV-seronegative.

CDR3 residues: CASSPLNSGVAIQFF. The CDR3 region has the DNA TGTGCCAGCAGTCCCCTTAATAGCGGGGTCGCAATACAGTTCTTC. The chain recombines TRBV6-5 with TRBJ2-1; 8 bases are shared with TRBD2. The CDR3 has 15 amino acids. The J segment lost 13 bases and the V segment lost 5 bases, leaving 16 bases of the junction unmatched. The V gene's germline CDR1 is MNHEY and CDR2 SVGAGI.

This clone was seen a few times. This chain uses TRBV10-3 with TRBJ1-1, with 7 bases lining up with TRBD1. The germline V gene has CDR1 ENHRY and CDR2 SYGVKD. The CDR3 has 14 amino acids. The V and J ends lost 6 bases and 7 bases, in that order; junction bases with no gene match: 11. The CDR3 loop is CAISLDGTDLEAFF. The CDR3 DNA follows: TGTGCCATCAGCCTTGACGGGACAGACCTTGAAGCTTTCTTT.

This chain uses TRBV5-1 with TRBJ1-1, with D perhaps matching TRBD1 (5 bases). With 3 bases removed from V and 1 base from J, the gap between germline ends came to 10 bases. The germline CDR1 and CDR2 sequences are SGHRS and YFSETQ. There are 14 residues in the CDR3. The CDR3 sequence: CASSWGRANTEAFF. The CDR3 DNA sequence: TGCGCCAGCAGCTGGGGCAGGGCGAACACTGAAGCTTTCTTT.

Comment on this clone: This CDR3 is also generated by other DNA sequences in the sample. V usage is TRBV9 and J usage is TRBJ2-3; D is unresolved. The CDR3 is 13 residues long. Germline V CDR1 and CDR2: SGDLS, YYNGEE. V lost 0 bases and J 1 base, leaving 3 bases between the germline ends. This chain's CDR3 is CASSVAGTDTQYF. The DNA for the CDR3 is TGTGCCAGCAGCGTAGCTGGCACAGATACGCAGTATTTT.

The genes are TRBV5-1 and TRBJ1-2, with 8 nucleotides matching TRBD1. Trimming at V came to 9 bases and at J to 0 bases, leaving 4 bases not matched to a gene. This CDR3 has 13 amino acids. The germline gives CDR1 SGHRS, CDR2 YFSETQ. In nucleotides, the CDR3 is TGCGCCACCGGACAGGGCGCTAACTATGGCTACACCTTC. Amino acids: CATGQGANYGYTF.

This chain joins TRBV28 and TRBJ1-2, with 11 bases aligning to TRBD1. CDR1 and CDR2 from the germline V gene are MDHEN and SYDVKM. V shed 5 bases and J 4 bases; nucleotides not matched to a gene: 3. This CDR3 has 14 amino acids. Written as DNA, the CDR3 is TGTGCCAGCAGTGAGGGACAGGGGGGCTATGGCTACACCTTC. Protein product: CASSEGQGGYGYTF.

This sequence joins TRBV19 and TRBJ2-4, with 9 bases identical to TRBD1. The CDR3 totals 15 residues. Per germline, CDR1 LNHDA and CDR2 SQIVND (reference sequence). After removal of 5 bases from V and 4 bases from J, the junction contained 6 bases not matched to a gene. Here the CDR3 DNA reads TGTGCCAGTAGTGAAAACAGGGGGCTAAAAAACATTCAGTACTTC. This translates into CASSENRGLKNIQYF.

The CDR3 DNA is TGTGCCAGCAGATCCCCACGGACACACAACTCCTATAATTCACCCCTCCACTTT. It is translated as CASRSPRTHNSYNSPLHF. This chain links TRBV7-2 with TRBJ1-6; tentative D call: TRBD1 (5 bases). This CDR3 has 18 amino acids. Between the trimmed V and J ends, which lost 6 bases and 0 bases, there was a span of 18 bases. The germline CDR1 and CDR2 sequences are SGHTA and FQGNSA.

This chain joins TRBV5-1 and TRBJ2-1, with D tentatively TRBD1 (6 bases). V shed 0 bases and J shed 10 bases, with 23 bases lying between them. CDR3 length equals 17 residues. CDR1 is SGHRS and CDR2 is YFSETQ in the germline V gene. The CDR3: CASSLVVVTGSGREQFF. DNA of the CDR3: TGCGCCAGCAGCTTGGTGGTGGTCACAGGGAGCGGTCGCGAGCAGTTCTTC. Together with reference TRBV5-1 and TRBJ2-1, the CDR3 gives the full variable domain: KAGVTQTPRYLIKTRGQQVTLSCSPISGHRSVSWYQQTPGQGLQFLFEYFSETQRNKGNFPGRFSGRQFSNSRSEMNVSTLELGDSALYLCASSLVVVTGSGREQFFGPGTRLTVL.

The count of this clone is one. This sequence joins TRBV19 and TRBJ2-1; the match to TRBD2 covers 11 bases. The CDR3 extends over 17 amino acids. The germline CDR1 and CDR2 sequences are LNHDA and SQIVND (reference sequence). V was clipped by 5 bases and J by 0 bases; unmatched bases: 6. CDR3 nucleotide sequence: TGTGCCAGTAGTCCGGTGACTAGCGGGATCTCCTACAATGAGCAGTTCTTC. This translates into CASSPVTSGISYNEQFF.

V usage is TRBV7-9 and J usage is TRBJ2-3; 9 bases fit TRBD2. Germline loops: CDR1 SEHNR, CDR2 FQNEAQ (reference sequence). The CDR3 sequence is 18 residues long. V shed 5 bases and J 2 bases; nucleotides not matched to a gene: 14. CDR3 nucleotides: TGTGCCAGCAGCCGACGACTTAGCGGGAGACGAGTCACAGATACGCAGTATTTT. This sequence encodes CASSRRLSGRRVTDTQYF. Combining the CDR3 with reference TRBV7-9 and TRBJ2-3 gives the whole variable domain DTGVSQNPRHKITKRGQNVTFRCDPISEHNRLYWYRQTLGQGPEFLTYFQNEAQLEKSRLLSDRFSAERPKGSFSTLEIQRTEQGDSAMYLCASSRRLSGRRVTDTQYFGPGTRLTVL.

CDR3 in DNA: TGTGCCAGCAGCTTAGTTCTAGCTTCAGAGACCCAGTACTTC. Translated: CASSLVLASETQYF. V and J are TRBV7-2 and TRBJ2-5; tentative D call: TRBD2 (5 bases). CDR3 length: 14 residues. CDR1 is SGHTA, CDR2 FQGNSA, per germline. The V and J ends lost 1 base and 4 bases respectively, with 10 bases between them.

The rearrangement joins TRBV7-2 to TRBJ2-3, with 15 bases matching TRBD2. Germline assignment: CDR1 SGHTA and CDR2 FQGNSA. The CDR3 covers 16 residues. Trimming at V came to 5 bases and at J to 10 bases, leaving 10 bases not matched to a gene. CDR3 amino acids: CASSPQPGLAGGAQYF. The CDR3 DNA follows: TGTGCCAGCAGCCCGCAACCGGGACTAGCGGGAGGTGCGCAGTATTTT.

The chain has TRBV5-4 and TRBJ2-1; no clear D gene. Trimming shortened V by 3 bases and J by 9 bases, and 7 bases separated the two germline ends. The CDR3 is 11 amino acids. The germline CDR1 and CDR2 sequences are SGHNT and YYREEE (reference sequence). The CDR3 protein is CASSSVFEQFF. The CDR3 DNA follows: TGTGCCAGCAGCTCAGTTTTTGAGCAGTTCTTC.

This clone appeared a single time. The rearrangement joins TRBV2 to TRBJ1-3, with a weak D call TRBD1 (6 bases). The CDR3 runs 16 residues. CDR1 is SNHLY and CDR2 is FYNNEI in the germline V gene. The germline V and J ends were trimmed by 4 bases and 4 bases, with 17 bases remaining between them. CDR3 sequence reads: CASSVGPRGAGNTIYF. The CDR3 DNA reads as TGTGCCAGCAGTGTTGGACCCCGGGGGGCCGGAAACACCATATATTTT.

The chain has TRBV18 and TRBJ2-1; a possible D gene is TRBD1 (7 bases). CDR1 and CDR2 (germline): KGHSH, LQKENI. Trimming took 0 bases from V and 14 from J, leaving 17 bases between them. This CDR3 spans 14 amino acids. The CDR3 loop reads CASSPPFDDREEFF. The CDR3 DNA reads TGTGCCAGCTCACCACCCTTCGATGACAGGGAGGAGTTCTTC.

V gene TRBV19 combines with J gene TRBJ1-5; D ambiguous. The V gene's germline CDR1 is LNHDA and CDR2 SQIVND (reference sequence). Trimming cost V 5 bases and J 2 bases, with 13 bases left between them. This CDR3 is 15 amino acids long. The CDR3 reads CASSQTPGGNQPQHF. The CDR3 nucleotides are TGTGCCAGTAGTCAAACACCCGGGGGCAATCAGCCCCAGCATTTT.

The CDR3 sequence: CAGRQGAVAGELFF. The CDR3 coding sequence is TGCGCCGGGAGACAGGGGGCTGTTGCCGGGGAGCTGTTTTTT. V is TRBV5-1 and J is TRBJ2-2; 10 bases are a match to TRBD1. The germline CDR1 and CDR2 sequences are SGHRS and YFSETQ. Trimming took 10 bases from V and 6 from J; bases not matched to a gene: 9. This CDR3 region has 14 residues.

V is TRBV30 and J is TRBJ1-2; no clear D. The V and J ends lost 2 bases and 6 bases respectively, with 10 bases between them. Per the germline V gene, CDR1 is GTSNPN and CDR2 is SVGIG (reference sequence). The CDR3 has 12 residues. CDR3 sequence: CAWSTGANGYTF. The CDR3 region has the DNA TGTGCCTGGAGTACGGGAGCAAATGGCTACACCTTC.

This clone occurred a few times. The chain combines TRBV6-5 with TRBJ2-7; a possible D gene is TRBD2 (6 bases). The CDR3 is made up of 14 amino acids. V dropped 9 bases and J dropped 2 bases, with 17 bases sitting between them. Germline lookup yields CDR1 MNHEY and CDR2 SVGAGI. The CDR3 DNA is TGTGCCAGTTCCGCGCGGGGTACCCCCTACGAGCAGTACTTC. Translation gives CASSARGTPYEQYF.

This clone has just one count. The sample carries other DNA sequences with the same CDR3. The rearrangement links TRBV27 to TRBJ1-1, with TRBD1 matching 8 bases. The CDR3 is made up of 15 amino acids. Germline assignment: CDR1 MNHEY and CDR2 SMNVEV (reference sequence). J was trimmed by 1 base and V by 6 bases; bases with no gene match: 7. Written as DNA, the CDR3 is TGTGCCAGCAGCCTCCCCGGACAGGGGAACACTGAAGCTTTCTTT. Its translation: CASSLPGQGNTEAFF.

The V and J genes are TRBV14 and TRBJ1-5; 7 bases align to TRBD1. V was clipped by 3 bases and J by 2 bases; unmatched bases: 7. The CDR3 runs 16 residues. Germline CDR1 reads SGHDN; CDR2 reads FVKESK. CDR3 residues: CASSHSLQGGNQPQHF. The CDR3 nucleotides read TGTGCCAGCAGCCATTCCCTTCAGGGGGGCAATCAGCCCCAGCATTTT.

This chain links TRBV5-1 with TRBJ2-3; 13 bases are a match to TRBD2. V lost 4 bases, J lost 4 bases, and 6 bases stayed unmatched. Germline CDR1 SGHRS, CDR2 YFSETQ. This CDR3 has 16 residues. The CDR3 is CASSRTSGRGADTQYF. DNA for the CDR3: TGCGCCAGCAGCAGGACTAGCGGGAGAGGAGCAGATACGCAGTATTTT.

The CDR3, as DNA: TGTGCCATCAGACCGGGACAGGGGGCAGACGAGCAGTACTTC. Translated, it gives CAIRPGQGADEQYF. V and J are TRBV10-3 and TRBJ2-7; TRBD1 agrees at 12 bases. V was clipped by 6 bases and J by 5 bases; unmatched bases: 5. The CDR3 totals 14 residues. Germline V CDR1 and CDR2: ENHRY, SYGVKD.

This clone was observed a few times. The chain links TRBV2 to TRBJ2-1, with TRBD2 as a possible D gene (6 bases). Germline values: CDR1 SNHLY, CDR2 FYNNEI. This CDR3 region has 13 residues. V was pared by 11 bases and J by 3 bases, with 14 bases between. The DNA of the CDR3 is TGTGCCCGTCAAGGAGGGGTCTACAATGAGCAGTTCTTC. This codes for CARQGGVYNEQFF.

The genes are TRBV2 and TRBJ2-3, with 10 bases fitting TRBD2. Germline V gives CDR1 SNHLY, CDR2 FYNNEI. CDR3 length: 15 amino acids. V was clipped by 6 bases and J by 1 base; unmatched bases: 4. The CDR3 region has the DNA TGTGCCAGCAGGACCGGGACTAGCGGCACAGATACGCAGTATTTT. Translating gives CASRTGTSGTDTQYF.

CDR3 DNA sequence: TGTGCCATCAGTGAGTCTAGGGACAGGGGGAATGAGCAGTTCTTC. Its protein product is CAISESRDRGNEQFF. The chain uses TRBV10-3 and TRBJ2-1, with 11 bases aligning to TRBD1. The CDR3 spans 15 residues. CDR1 and CDR2 from the germline V gene are ENHRY and SYGVKD. V shed 0 bases, J shed 7 bases, and the junction held 2 bases outside the gene matches.

The V gene is TRBV4-3, the J gene TRBJ1-2; 12 bases match TRBD1. With V trimmed by 0 bases and J by 8 bases, 4 bases remained unmatched. The CDR3 is 15 residues long. The germline V gene has CDR1 LGHNA and CDR2 YSLEER. The CDR3 loop reads CASSQDKGTGGGYTF. CDR3 sequence (DNA): TGCGCCAGCAGCCAAGATAAAGGGACAGGGGGCGGCTACACCTTC.

The rearrangement joins TRBV7-9 to TRBJ2-7; a possible D gene is TRBD2 (6 bases). Trimming took off 4 bases at V and 2 bases at J, with 12 bases between the two ends. The CDR3 has 14 amino acids. CDR1 SEHNR and CDR2 FQNEAQ come from the germline V gene (reference sequence). CDR3: CASSSGTGTYEQYF. The CDR3 DNA reads TGTGCCAGCAGCTCCGGGACTGGGACCTACGAGCAGTACTTC.